Sequencing of this T cell receptor beta chain was carried out in a study of OX40 agonist ivuxolimab in advanced cancers. Data came from immunoSEQ multiplex PCR; TCRdb stores just in-frame clones and leaves some out. The table lists 33,000 or so clones, around 87% of them singletons. CDR3 size: 14 residues. Germline CDR1 is MNHEY and CDR2 is SMNVEV (reference sequence). With 7 bases clipped from V and 2 bases from J, the junction kept 2 bases outside the gene matches. This clone was counted between two and nine times. The specimen was CD4+ or CD8+ T cells sorted from blood, collected in a trial of the OX40 agonist ivuxolimab. J is TRBJ2-1 and V is TRBV27, with TRBD1 matching over 10 bases. The sequence was collected from an adult with an advanced solid tumor such as melanoma, head and neck, liver or kidney cancer. The chain's CDR3 is CASIGTGAYNEQFF. As DNA, the CDR3 is TGTGCCAGCATAGGGACAGGGGCCTACAATGAGCAGTTCTTC.